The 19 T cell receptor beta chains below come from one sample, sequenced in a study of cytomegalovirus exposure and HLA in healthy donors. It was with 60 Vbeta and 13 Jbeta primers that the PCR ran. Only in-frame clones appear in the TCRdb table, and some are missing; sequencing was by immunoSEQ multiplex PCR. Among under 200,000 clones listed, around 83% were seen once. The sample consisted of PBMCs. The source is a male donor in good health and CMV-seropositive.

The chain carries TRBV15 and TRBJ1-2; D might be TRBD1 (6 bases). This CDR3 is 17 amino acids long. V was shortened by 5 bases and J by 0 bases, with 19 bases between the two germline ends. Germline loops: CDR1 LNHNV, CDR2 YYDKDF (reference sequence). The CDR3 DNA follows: TGTGCCACCAGCCCCCTGGGGGGGGCCTCGGCTAACTATGGCTACACCTTC. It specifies CATSPLGGASANYGYTF.

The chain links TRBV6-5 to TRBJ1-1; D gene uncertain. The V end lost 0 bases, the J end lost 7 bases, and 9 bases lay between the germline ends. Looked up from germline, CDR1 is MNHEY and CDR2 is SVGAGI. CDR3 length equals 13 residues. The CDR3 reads CASSYSRHFEAFF. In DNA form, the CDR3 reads TGTGCCAGCAGTTACTCGAGACATTTTGAAGCTTTCTTT.

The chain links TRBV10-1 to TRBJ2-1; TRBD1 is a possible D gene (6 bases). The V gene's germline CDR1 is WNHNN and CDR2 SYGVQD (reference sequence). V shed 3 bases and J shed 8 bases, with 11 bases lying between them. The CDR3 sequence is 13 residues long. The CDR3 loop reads CASSDNRVYEQFF. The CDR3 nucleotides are TGCGCCAGCAGTGACAACAGGGTCTATGAGCAGTTCTTC.

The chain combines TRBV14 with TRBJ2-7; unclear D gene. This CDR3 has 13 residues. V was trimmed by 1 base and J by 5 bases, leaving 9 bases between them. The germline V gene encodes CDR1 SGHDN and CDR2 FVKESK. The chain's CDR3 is CASSQGHRDEQYF. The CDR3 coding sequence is TGTGCCAGCAGCCAAGGGCACAGAGACGAGCAGTACTTC.

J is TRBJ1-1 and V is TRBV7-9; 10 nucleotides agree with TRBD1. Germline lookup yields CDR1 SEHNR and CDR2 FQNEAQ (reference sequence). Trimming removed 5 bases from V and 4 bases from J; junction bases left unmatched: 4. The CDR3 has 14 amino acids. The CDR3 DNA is TGTGCCAGCAGCCCCGGACAGGGGGGCACTGAAGCTTTCTTT. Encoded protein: CASSPGQGGTEAFF.

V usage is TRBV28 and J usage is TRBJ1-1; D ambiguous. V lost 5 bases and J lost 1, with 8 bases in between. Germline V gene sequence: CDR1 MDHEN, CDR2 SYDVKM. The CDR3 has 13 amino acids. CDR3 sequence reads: CASSPPWNTEAFF. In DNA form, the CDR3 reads TGTGCCAGCAGTCCCCCTTGGAACACTGAAGCTTTCTTT.

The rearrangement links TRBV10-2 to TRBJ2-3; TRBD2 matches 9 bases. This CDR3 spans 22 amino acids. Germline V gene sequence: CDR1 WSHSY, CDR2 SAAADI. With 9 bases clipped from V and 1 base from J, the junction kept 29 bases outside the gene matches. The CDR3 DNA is TGCGCCAGTCATGGTTTTATCAGCGGGGCGCCTAGCGGGGTAACACGCACAGATACGCAGTATTTT. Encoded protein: CASHGFISGAPSGVTRTDTQYF.

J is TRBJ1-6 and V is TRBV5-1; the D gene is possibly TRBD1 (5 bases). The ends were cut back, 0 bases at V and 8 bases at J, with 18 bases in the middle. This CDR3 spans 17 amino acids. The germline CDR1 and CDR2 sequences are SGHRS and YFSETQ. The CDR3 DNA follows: TGCGCCAGCAGCTTGGCCGGGGGTGAGAAAGGATATTCACCCCTCCACTTT. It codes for CASSLAGGEKGYSPLHF.

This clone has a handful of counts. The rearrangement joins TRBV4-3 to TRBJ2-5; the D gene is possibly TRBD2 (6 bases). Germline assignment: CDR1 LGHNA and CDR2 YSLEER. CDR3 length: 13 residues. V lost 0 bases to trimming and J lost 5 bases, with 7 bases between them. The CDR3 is CASSQDRGETQYF. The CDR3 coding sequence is TGCGCCAGCAGCCAAGATCGGGGGGAGACCCAGTACTTC.

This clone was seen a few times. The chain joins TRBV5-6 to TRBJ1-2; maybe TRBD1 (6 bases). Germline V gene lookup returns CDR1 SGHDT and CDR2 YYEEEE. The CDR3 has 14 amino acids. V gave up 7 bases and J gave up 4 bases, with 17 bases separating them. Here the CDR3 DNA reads TGTGCCAGCCCCTGGGGGCAACCACTCTATGGCTACACCTTC. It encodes CASPWGQPLYGYTF.

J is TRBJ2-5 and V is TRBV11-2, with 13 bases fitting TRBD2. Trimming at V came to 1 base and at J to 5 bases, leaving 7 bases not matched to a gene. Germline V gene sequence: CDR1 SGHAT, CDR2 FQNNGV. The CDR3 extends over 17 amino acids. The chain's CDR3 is CASSLVVTSGGRETQYF. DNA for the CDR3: TGTGCCAGCAGCTTAGTTGTGACTAGCGGGGGGCGGGAGACCCAGTACTTC. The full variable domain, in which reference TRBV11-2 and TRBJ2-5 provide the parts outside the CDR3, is EAGVAQSPRYKIIEKRQSVAFWCNPISGHATLYWYQQILGQGPKLLIQFQNNGVVDDSQLPKDRFSAERLKGVDSTLKIQPAKLEDSAVYLCASSLVVTSGGRETQYFGPGTRLLVL.

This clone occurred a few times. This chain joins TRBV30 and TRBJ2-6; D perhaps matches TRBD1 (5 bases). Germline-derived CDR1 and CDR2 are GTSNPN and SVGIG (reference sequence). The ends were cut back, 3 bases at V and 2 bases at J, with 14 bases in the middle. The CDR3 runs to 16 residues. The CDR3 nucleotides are TGTGCCTGGAGCGTAGGGGCGCTTGCTGGGGCCAACGTCCTGACTTTC. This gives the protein CAWSVGALAGANVLTF.

CDR3 in DNA: TGTGCCAGCTCACCAAAGACAGCCGGGCCGGGTGGCTACACCTTC. Encoded protein: CASSPKTAGPGGYTF. The V gene is TRBV18, the J gene TRBJ1-2; D may be TRBD1 (5 bases). The CDR3 spans 15 residues. CDR1 KGHSH and CDR2 LQKENI come from the germline V gene. V was trimmed by 2 bases and J by 7 bases, leaving 17 bases between them.

CDR3 in amino acids: CASSVTGGNTEAFF. In DNA, the CDR3 is TGTGCCAGCAGCGTAACAGGGGGGAACACTGAAGCTTTCTTT. This rearrangement joins TRBV9 to TRBJ1-1; 8 positions match TRBD1. The length of the CDR3 is 14 residues. The V gene's germline CDR1 is SGDLS and CDR2 YYNGEE. V lost 1 base, J lost 1 base, and 0 bases stayed unmatched.

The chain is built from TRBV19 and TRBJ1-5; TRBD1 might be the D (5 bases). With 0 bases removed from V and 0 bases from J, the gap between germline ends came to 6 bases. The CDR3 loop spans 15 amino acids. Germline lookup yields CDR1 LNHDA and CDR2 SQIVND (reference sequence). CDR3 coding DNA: TGTGCCAGTAGTATAGACAGGGATAGCAATCAGCCCCAGCATTTT. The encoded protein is CASSIDRDSNQPQHF.

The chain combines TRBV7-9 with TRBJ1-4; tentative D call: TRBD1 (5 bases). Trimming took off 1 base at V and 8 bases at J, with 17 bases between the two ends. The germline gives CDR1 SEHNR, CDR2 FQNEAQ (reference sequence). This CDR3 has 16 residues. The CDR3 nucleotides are TGTGCCAGCAGCTTAGATGTTTGGGGGGAATGGGAAAAACTGTTTTTT. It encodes CASSLDVWGEWEKLFF.

The CDR3 here is CASSQRHNSYEQYF. Here the CDR3 DNA reads TGTGCCAGCAGCCAGCGTCACAACTCCTACGAGCAGTACTTC. The gene calls are TRBV11-2 and TRBJ2-7; D gene ambiguous. V was clipped by 5 bases and J by 0 bases, with 11 bases between them. Germline V gene data show CDR1 as SGHAT and CDR2 as FQNNGV. There are 14 residues in the CDR3.

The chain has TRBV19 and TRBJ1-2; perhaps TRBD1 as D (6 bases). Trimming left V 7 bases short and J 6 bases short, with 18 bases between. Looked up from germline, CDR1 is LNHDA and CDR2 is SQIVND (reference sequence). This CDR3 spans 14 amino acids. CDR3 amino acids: CASNLGQTYDGYTF. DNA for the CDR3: TGTGCCAGTAACCTTGGACAGACCTATGATGGCTACACCTTC.

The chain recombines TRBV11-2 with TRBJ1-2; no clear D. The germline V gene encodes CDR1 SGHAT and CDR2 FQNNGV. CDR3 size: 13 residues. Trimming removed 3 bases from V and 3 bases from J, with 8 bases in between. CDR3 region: CASSLLSDYGYTF. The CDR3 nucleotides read TGTGCCAGCAGCTTGTTGAGCGACTATGGCTACACCTTC.